This is a list of T cell receptor beta chains from one sample in a study of cytomegalovirus exposure and HLA in healthy donors. Sequenced by immunoSEQ multiplex PCR; TCRdb stores in-frame clones only, minus some. This sample lists some 71,000 clones; its ten largest clones have over 1.5%. Sequencing was done on a sample of PBMCs. These receptors were collected from a woman in her 30s in good health and CMV-seronegative. Each CDR3 is given without its conserved first and last residue. The order of the fields is V gene, J gene, CDR3 length, CDR3 protein.

>TRBV14|TRBJ2-7|11
ASSFSGTYEQY
>TRBV5-4|TRBJ2-2|13
ASSLASGSAGELF
>TRBV7-9|TRBJ1-1|11
ASSLQGGTEAF
>TRBV29-1|TRBJ2-1|13
SVETRGGTYNEQF
>TRBV29-1|TRBJ1-2|15
SVEEGGRGRQGYGYT
>TRBV5-1|TRBJ2-2|13
ASSLAGVSTGELF
>TRBV29-1|TRBJ2-1|11
SARDSPYNEQF
>TRBV4-2|TRBJ1-2|12
ASSQDRGNYGYT
>TRBV7-9|TRBJ2-2|10
ASSDGSGELF
>TRBV7-8|TRBJ1-6|17
ASSLVGFGWSSYNSPLH
>TRBV14|TRBJ1-2|13
ASSQDRQGIYGYT
>TRBV19|TRBJ2-7|13
ASSPTSGGSYEQY
>TRBV9|TRBJ1-2|16
ASSARQEGGRANYGYT
>TRBV18|TRBJ2-1|15
ASSWTSGSQGNNEQF
>TRBV6-6|TRBJ2-7|9
ASSYENEQY
>TRBV2|TRBJ1-3|13
ASNDGGYYGNTIY
>TRBV6-5|TRBJ1-2|11
ASAVSSAKGYT
>TRBV5-4|TRBJ2-1|12
ASSPKGAVEVKF
>TRBV4-3|TRBJ2-7|13
ASSQGTSGGNEQY
>TRBV5-1|TRBJ2-1|14
ASSILAGGAYNEQF
>TRBV30|TRBJ2-7|12
AWDRGVWAYEQY
>TRBV6-5|TRBJ2-1|9
ASSRYDEQF
>TRBV5-4|TRBJ2-5|12
ASSSGQPAETQY
>TRBV11-2|TRBJ1-1|12
ASSLQGVNTEAF
>TRBV6-1|TRBJ2-3|13
ASSESGGGTDTQY
>TRBV10-1|TRBJ2-3|14
ASSEVAGEGTDTQY
>TRBV9|TRBJ2-7|13
ASSVGRGRGYEQY
>TRBV29-1|TRBJ1-1|11
SVAQGGDTEAF
>TRBV7-9|TRBJ2-7|14
ASSGEGRESVYEQY
>TRBV7-9|TRBJ2-3|15
ASSFYTSGGAADTQY
>TRBV28|TRBJ1-5|10
ASTQLNQPQH
>TRBV30|TRBJ1-2|10
AWTATGYGYT
>TRBV5-4|TRBJ2-7|13
ASSPGGTGSYEQY
>TRBV28|TRBJ1-2|11
ASSLAANYGYT
>TRBV7-2|TRBJ2-7|13
ASSLRGGHTYEQY
>TRBV30|TRBJ1-2|11
AWSLQSFYGYT
>TRBV28|TRBJ1-2|11
ASMAEPNYGYT
>TRBV30|TRBJ2-2|16
AWRRGLAGGPNTGELF
>TRBV4-1|TRBJ1-2|13
ASSQDRTGRYGYT
>TRBV6-1|TRBJ1-1|13
ASSEEAGTVTEAF
>TRBV9|TRBJ1-2|13
ASSARESGRNGYT
>TRBV6-5|TRBJ2-7|10
ASSNSAYEQY
>TRBV25-1|TRBJ1-5|12
ASSWGGPNQPQH
>TRBV30|TRBJ2-3|14
AWSVVIGGFTDTQY
>TRBV28|TRBJ2-7|11
ALSGREAYEQY
>TRBV28|TRBJ2-6|14
ASSFLSDSGANVLT
>TRBV7-2|TRBJ1-5|13
ASSLAGTANQPQH
>TRBV29-1|TRBJ2-6|15
SLRGTGGDSGANVLT
>TRBV7-8|TRBJ1-1|13
ASSLLQAWDTEAF
>TRBV19|TRBJ1-5|12
ASRGDRASQPQH
>TRBV9|TRBJ1-3|13
ASSRDRSSGNTIY
>TRBV18|TRBJ1-2|12
ASSPTTGGYGYT
>TRBV27|TRBJ2-7|12
ASTWGVSSYEQY